A selection of T cell receptor beta chains follows, all from one sample in a study of T cell changes during pregnancy in multiple sclerosis. Sequencing was performed with immunoSEQ multiplex PCR; in TCRdb, only in-frame clones are kept and a portion is missing. This sample carries 25,000 to 35,000 clones, about 87% of them seen once, and the ten largest clones take about 7.5%. The sequenced sample was CD8+ T cells from peripheral blood mononuclear cells, obtained before pregnancy. Receptors were obtained from a female donor with multiple sclerosis, enrolled in a pregnancy study. The CDR3 runs from the conserved cysteine through the conserved F or W. D genes are given only for firm matches. Rows give clone size only sometimes, using once, few, many, or a class for an expanded clone.

v_gene	j_gene	d_gene	len	abundance	CDR3nt	CDR3aa
TRBV27	TRBJ2-1	TRBD2	16	once	TGTGCCAGCAGTCCGTCTAGCGGACCCTATTACAATGAGCGGTTCTTC	CASSPSSGPYYNERFF
TRBV7-9	TRBJ2-4	NA	14	NA	TGTGCCAGCAGCTTTATCGGGGTTGGGGACATTCAGTACTTC	CASSFIGVGDIQYF
TRBV7-9	TRBJ2-7	NA	12	NA	TGTGCCAGCAGCGCGATCGTCTACGAGCAGTACTTC	CASSAIVYEQYF
TRBV5-1	TRBJ1-1	TRBD1	15	few	TGCGCCAGCAGCTTTGGGACAGGGGAGAACACTGAAGCTTTCTTT	CASSFGTGENTEAFF
TRBV5-1	TRBJ2-2	NA	14	NA	TGCGCCAGCAGCCCACTAGTGAACACCGGGGAGCTGTTTTTT	CASSPLVNTGELFF
TRBV19	TRBJ2-2	TRBD1	15	NA	TGTGCCAGTGCCTGGGGACAGGGGGTCACCGGGGAGCTGTTTTTT	CASAWGQGVTGELFF
TRBV27	TRBJ1-1	TRBD1	12	NA	TGTGCCAGCAGTTTGACAGGGGTAGAAGCTTTCTTT	CASSLTGVEAFF
TRBV6-5	TRBJ2-1	TRBD1	15	NA	TGTGCCAGCAGTTACAGGGACAGGGGTTTCGATGAGCAGTTCTTC	CASSYRDRGFDEQFF
TRBV6-5	TRBJ2-7	NA	14	NA	TGTGCCAGCAGTTACTCGAACAGACCCTACGAGCAGTACTTC	CASSYSNRPYEQYF
TRBV25-1	TRBJ1-2	TRBD1	15	NA	TGTGCCAGCAGTGGGACAGGCCTAAGTGCCTATGGCTACACCTTC	CASSGTGLSAYGYTF
TRBV30	TRBJ2-1	NA	14	NA	TGTGCCTGGCTCCCAGGACACTCCTACAATGAGCAGTTCTTC	CAWLPGHSYNEQFF
TRBV10-3	TRBJ1-2	NA	13	few	TGTGCCATCAGGCTCTCCGGGACAACTGGCTACACCTTC	CAIRLSGTTGYTF
TRBV5-8	TRBJ1-1	NA	13	NA	TGTGCCAGCAACTTCCCCATGAACACTGAAGCTTTCTTT	CASNFPMNTEAFF
TRBV9	TRBJ2-3	TRBD2	17	NA	TGTGCCAGCAGCGTAGTGGCTAGCGGGCCTAGCACAGATACGCAGTATTTT	CASSVVASGPSTDTQYF
TRBV11-2	TRBJ2-3	NA	16	NA	TGTGCCAGCAGCTTATTCCCCACTAGTCGTACAGATACGCAGTATTTT	CASSLFPTSRTDTQYF
TRBV4-1	TRBJ2-5	TRBD1	14	once	TGCGCCAGCAGCCACACAGGGGGCCAAGAGACCCAGTACTTC	CASSHTGGQETQYF
TRBV7-3	TRBJ2-7	NA	16	NA	TGTGCCAGCAGCTTAACGGGAGGGGGATCTGACTACGAGCAGTACTTC	CASSLTGGGSDYEQYF
TRBV11-2	TRBJ1-2	NA	12	NA	TGTGCCAGCAGCTCGCAGGGTGGCGGCTACACCTTC	CASSSQGGGYTF
TRBV6-6	TRBJ2-1	TRBD2	15	NA	TGTGCCAGCAGTTTTAGCGGGGATTCCTACAATGAGCAGTTCTTC	CASSFSGDSYNEQFF